Listed here are 25 T cell receptor beta chains from one sample, sequenced in a study of CD8+CD57+ T cells in acquired aplastic anemia. Investigators profiled TCR beta VDJ and CDR3 from genomic DNA template. One entry per CDR3 protein, called by TCRdb with MiXCR from the reads. The sample has 35,000 to 45,000 distinct CDR3 sequences; 68% are singletons. What was sequenced was sorted CD4+, CD8+, or CD8+CD57+ T cells (not recorded which) from PBMCs. The receptors stem from a human donor in good health, serving as a control.

Notes on this clonotype: Because the CDR3 is missing its conserved closing phenylalanine or tryptophan, this is likely a read error. The genes are TRBV19 and TRBJ1-1; D perhaps matches TRBD1 (6 bases). The length of the CDR3 is 14 residues. Germline CDR1 reads LNHDA; CDR2 reads SQIVND (reference sequence). CDR3 nucleotide sequence: TGCGCCAGTAGTATTAAGGGGGTGAACACTGAGGCTTTCCTT. Its translation: CASSIKGVNTEAFL.

The chain uses TRBV6-1 and TRBJ2-5; 9 bases agree with TRBD1. Germline V gene data show CDR1 as MNHNS and CDR2 as SASEGT. V trimming: 6 bases; J trimming: 5 bases; junction bases outside the gene matches: 16. The CDR3 totals 17 residues. The CDR3 is CASSSNRGQVFLETQYF. Written as DNA, the CDR3 is TGTGCCAGCAGCTCTAACAGGGGGCAAGTGTTTTTGGAGACCCAGTACTTC.

The chain uses TRBV7-8 and TRBJ2-3, with D perhaps matching TRBD1 (5 bases). CDR1 SGHVS and CDR2 FQNEAQ come from the germline V gene. V was cut by 4 bases and J by 6 bases, with 14 bases left in between. The CDR3 extends over 14 amino acids. CDR3 in DNA: TGTGCCAGCAGCTCAGGGCAGCCCGGTGATACGCAGTATTTT. It codes for CASSSGQPGDTQYF.

This clonotype has just a few counts. V usage is TRBV2 and J usage is TRBJ1-2, with TRBD1 matching over 7 bases. This CDR3 has 14 amino acids. J gave up 1 base and V 7 bases, and 6 bases lay outside the gene matches. Germline V gene data show CDR1 as SNHLY and CDR2 as FYNNEI. CDR3 amino acids: CASNRGGNNYGYTF. The CDR3 bases are TGTGCCAGCAATCGAGGGGGCAATAACTATGGCTACACCTTC.

The rearrangement links TRBV19 to TRBJ1-6; D unclear. The CDR3 contains 14 residues. Germline CDR1 is LNHDA and CDR2 is SQIVND (reference sequence). Trimming took off 1 base at V and 7 bases at J, with 8 bases between the two ends. CDR3 residues: CASSIADNNSPLHF. The CDR3 DNA is TGTGCCAGTAGTATAGCTGACAACAATTCACCCCTCCACTTT.

The chain uses TRBV2 and TRBJ1-6; no clear D gene. The V gene lost 6 bases and the J gene lost 6 bases, with 15 bases spanning the gap. This CDR3 contains 15 residues. Germline loops: CDR1 SNHLY, CDR2 FYNNEI. As DNA, the CDR3 is TGTGCCAGCAGGTCTGCCAGAGGAGGTAATTCACCCCTCCACTTT. This gives the protein CASRSARGGNSPLHF. The whole variable domain, remainder taken from reference TRBV2 and TRBJ1-6, is EPEVTQTPSHQVTQMGQEVILRCVPISNHLYFYWYRQILGQKVEFLVSFYNNEISEKSEIFDDQFSVERPDGSNFTLKIRSTKLEDSAMYFCASRSARGGNSPLHFGNGTRLTVT.

The CDR3 region has the DNA TGTGCCACCAGTGGGGAGGGTCCGTGGCAGACCCAGTACTTC. It codes for CATSGEGPWQTQYF. The V and J genes are TRBV24-1 and TRBJ2-5; the match to TRBD2 covers 7 bases. Germline CDR1 and CDR2: KGHDR and SFDVKD. The V gene end was trimmed by 5 bases and the J gene end by 6 bases; junction bases not matched to a gene: 8. The length of the CDR3 is 14 residues.

The chain carries TRBV10-3 and TRBJ1-1; D ambiguous. The germline V gene has CDR1 ENHRY and CDR2 SYGVKD. V was cut by 10 bases and J by 8 bases, with 17 bases left in between. This CDR3 is 12 amino acids long. CDR3 sequence reads: CATSDGFGEAFF. DNA for the CDR3: TGTGCCACCTCTGACGGGTTCGGAGAAGCTTTCTTT.

V and J are TRBV15 and TRBJ1-1; D gene uncertain. V dropped 1 base and J dropped 6 bases, with 9 bases sitting between them. The CDR3 sequence is 13 residues long. Germline V lookup: CDR1 LNHNV, CDR2 YYDKDF (reference sequence). The CDR3 here is CATSRGGYAEAFF. In DNA form, the CDR3 reads TGTGCCACCAGCAGAGGAGGCTACGCTGAAGCTTTCTTT.

CDR3 protein: CASTYWTEAFF. CDR3 DNA: TGTGCCAGTACTTACTGGACTGAAGCTTTCTTT. This chain connects TRBV7-9 to TRBJ1-1; D remains unclear. The length of the CDR3 is 11 residues. The germline V gene has CDR1 SEHNR and CDR2 FQNEAQ (reference sequence). V was shortened by 9 bases and J by 5 bases, with 10 bases between the two germline ends. Full variable domain (rest looked up from reference TRBV7-9 and TRBJ1-1): DTGVSQNPRHKITKRGQNVTFRCDPISEHNRLYWYRQTLGQGPEFLTYFQNEAQLEKSRLLSDRFSAERPKGSFSTLEIQRTEQGDSAMYLCASTYWTEAFFGQGTRLTVV.

The V and J genes are TRBV7-9 and TRBJ2-7; perhaps TRBD1 as D (5 bases). CDR1 SEHNR and CDR2 FQNEAQ come from the germline V gene (reference sequence). With 5 bases removed from V and 1 base from J, the gap between germline ends came to 9 bases. CDR3 length: 13 amino acids. This chain's CDR3 is CASSRDSSYEQYF. CDR3 coding DNA: TGTGCCAGCAGCCGCGACAGTTCCTACGAGCAGTACTTC.

This clonotype was recorded once. This chain uses TRBV29-1 with TRBJ1-1; no firm D call. The CDR3 covers 13 residues. Germline V gene sequence: CDR1 SQVTM, CDR2 ANQGSEA. Between the trimmed V and J ends, which lost 4 bases and 0 bases, there was a span of 9 bases. The CDR3 nucleotides read TGCAGCGTTGGGCTAACACTGAACACTGAAGCTTTCTTT. This sequence encodes CSVGLTLNTEAFF.

V and J are TRBV7-2 and TRBJ1-2; D uncertain. In germline, CDR1 is SGHTA, CDR2 FQGNSA. The CDR3 covers 13 residues. Trimming removed 7 bases at V and 7 bases at J, with 16 bases between. The CDR3 region is CASNKGMKFGYTF. The CDR3, as DNA: TGTGCCAGCAACAAGGGAATGAAGTTTGGCTACACCTTC. The entire variable domain, with the rest obtained from reference TRBV7-2 and TRBJ1-2, is as follows: GAGVSQSPSNKVTEKGKDVELRCDPISGHTALYWYRQSLGQGLEFLIYFQGNSAPDKSGLPSDRFSAERTGGSVSTLTIQRTQQEDSAVYLCASNKGMKFGYTFGSGTRLTVV.

This clonotype has just a few counts. A read error is possible here, since a much larger clone lies one base away. J is TRBJ1-2 and V is TRBV6-2 or TRBV6-3; TRBD1 matches at 11 bases. J lost 3 bases, V lost 5 bases, and 8 bases had no gene match. CDR3 length equals 16 residues. Germline V lookup: CDR1 MNHEY, CDR2 SVGEGT. The DNA for the CDR3 is TGTGCCAGCAGTCATCCCCTGGGACAGGGGGACTATGGCTACACCTTC. Amino acid sequence: CASSHPLGQGDYGYTF.

This chain joins TRBV24-1 and TRBJ2-3, with D possibly TRBD2 on 6 matching bases. Germline-derived CDR1 and CDR2 are KGHDR and SFDVKD. The CDR3 sequence is 12 residues long. Trimming stripped 5 bases from V and 7 bases from J, with 9 bases between. The CDR3 is CATSAGGNTQYF. The CDR3 DNA follows: TGTGCCACCAGTGCAGGAGGGAATACGCAGTATTTT.

This clonotype has a single count. The rearrangement uses TRBV9 and TRBJ2-1; 7 nucleotides agree with TRBD2. Looked up from germline, CDR1 is SGDLS and CDR2 is YYNGEE. V trimming: 0 bases; J trimming: 8 bases; junction bases outside the gene matches: 8. There are 15 residues in the CDR3. Written as DNA, the CDR3 is TGTGCCAGCAGCGTAGCAGCGGGGCGGGTTCATGAGCAGTTCTTC. Residues: CASSVAAGRVHEQFF.

This clonotype was seen many times. The chain combines TRBV6-2 or TRBV6-3 with TRBJ2-7; D is perhaps TRBD2 (5 bases). Trimming shortened V by 5 bases and J by 4 bases, and 12 bases separated the two germline ends. From germline, CDR1 is MNHEY and CDR2 SVGEGT. The CDR3 loop spans 13 amino acids. CDR3 sequence reads: CASSRRTGYEQYF. CDR3 DNA sequence: TGTGCCAGCAGTCGGAGAACGGGGTACGAGCAGTACTTC.

The gene calls are TRBV20-1 and TRBJ1-1, with 7 bases aligning to TRBD1. CDR3 length equals 13 residues. CDR1 is DFQATT and CDR2 is SNEGSKA in the germline V gene (reference sequence). The V segment lost 5 bases and the J segment 2 bases; nucleotides outside the gene matches: 5. This CDR3 is CSAPRGANTEAFF. The CDR3 DNA reads TGCAGTGCTCCCAGGGGGGCTAACACTGAAGCTTTCTTT.

The chain combines TRBV9 with TRBJ1-2; D is perhaps TRBD1 (5 bases). Trimming took off 0 bases at V and 0 bases at J, with 9 bases between the two ends. Per germline, CDR1 SGDLS and CDR2 YYNGEE. There are 15 residues in the CDR3. The CDR3 region has the DNA TGTGCCAGCAGCGTAGGGCAGGGAGCTAACTATGGCTACACCTTC. The encoded protein is CASSVGQGANYGYTF.

A few counts support this clonotype. The CDR3 DNA is TGTGCCAGCTCACGGGACAGGGGATATAGCAATCAGCCCCAGCATTTT. Amino acid sequence: CASSRDRGYSNQPQHF. The chain uses TRBV18 and TRBJ1-5; 10 bases fit TRBD1. The CDR3 runs to 16 residues. The germline gives CDR1 KGHSH, CDR2 LQKENI. V shed 4 bases and J 0 bases; nucleotides not matched to a gene: 3.

V usage is TRBV10-3 and J usage is TRBJ1-2; D remains unclear. V gave up 0 bases and J gave up 12 bases, with 11 bases separating them. The length of the CDR3 is 12 residues. Germline V gene sequence: CDR1 ENHRY, CDR2 SYGVKD. CDR3 coding DNA: TGTGCCATCAGTGAGTCGGGATGGGGAAACACCTTC. Its protein product is CAISESGWGNTF.

The chain is built from TRBV2 and TRBJ2-1, with D maybe TRBD2 (6 bases). Germline V gene lookup returns CDR1 SNHLY and CDR2 FYNNEI. Trimming shortened V by 10 bases and J by 6 bases, and 13 bases separated the two germline ends. The length of the CDR3 is 12 residues. CDR3 loop: CATRDWGNEQFF. In nucleotides, the CDR3 is TGTGCCACCCGGGACTGGGGCAATGAGCAGTTCTTC.

J is TRBJ1-1 and V is TRBV9; the D gene is possibly TRBD1 (6 bases). This CDR3 spans 16 amino acids. V was trimmed by 4 bases and J by 1 base, leaving 17 bases between them. Germline assignment: CDR1 SGDLS and CDR2 YYNGEE. CDR3 nucleotides: TGTGCCAGCAGCCCCCGACTCGGGACAACGAACACTGAAGCTTTCTTT. It encodes CASSPRLGTTNTEAFF.

The CDR3 coding sequence is TGTGCCAGCAGTGAGGGGCCTCATAGCGGGGGGGCCTACAATGAGCAGTTCTTC. This codes for CASSEGPHSGGAYNEQFF. The J gene is TRBJ2-1, the V gene TRBV2, with TRBD2 identical over 11 bases. V was pared by 3 bases and J by 2 bases, with 9 bases of the junction left unmatched. CDR1 SNHLY and CDR2 FYNNEI come from the germline V gene. The CDR3 is 18 amino acids.

CDR3 loop: CASSLKDTQYF. CDR3 coding DNA: TGTGCCAGCAGCTTGAAAGATACGCAGTATTTT. The V gene is TRBV7-9, the J gene TRBJ2-3; D is uncertain. CDR1 and CDR2 (germline): SEHNR, FQNEAQ (reference sequence). Trimming removed 3 bases at V and 5 bases at J, with 3 bases between. The CDR3 totals 11 residues.